Shown below are 9 T cell receptor beta chains from a single sample sequenced in a study of blood T cell repertoires in COVID-19. Here immunoSEQ multiplex PCR was the method, and the copy in TCRdb shows in-frame clones only, minus some. Of 250,000 to 350,000 clones listed, 85% are singletons. Sequenced sample: PBMCs or T cells enriched from blood (not recorded which). Receptors originate from a woman aged 45 to 65 who had recovered from COVID-19.

J is TRBJ1-2 and V is TRBV11-2; unclear D gene. Per the germline V gene, CDR1 is SGHAT and CDR2 is FQNNGV. The CDR3 is 13 residues long. With 3 bases removed from V and 4 bases from J, the gap between germline ends came to 9 bases. The CDR3 DNA reads as TGTGCCAGCAGCTTCGTATCGTCCTATGGCTACACCTTC. This encodes CASSFVSSYGYTF.

The chain recombines TRBV6-5 with TRBJ1-5; D may be TRBD1 (6 bases). CDR1 MNHEY and CDR2 SVGAGI come from the germline V gene. Trimming shortened V by 7 bases and J by 3 bases, and 13 bases separated the two germline ends. This CDR3 has 14 amino acids. The CDR3 loop is CASIPDSPNQPQHF. The CDR3 DNA is TGTGCCAGCATCCCGGACAGCCCCAATCAGCCCCAGCATTTT.

This chain uses TRBV3-1 (or the pseudogene TRBV3-2) with TRBJ1-2; D is ambiguous. From germline, CDR1 is LGHDT and CDR2 YNNKEL (reference sequence). CDR3 length: 15 residues. V gave up 4 bases and J gave up 4 bases, with 16 bases separating them. The CDR3 loop is CASSLLGRRAYGYTF. Here the CDR3 DNA reads TGTGCCAGCAGCCTCCTCGGCAGGCGCGCCTATGGCTACACCTTC.

The gene calls are TRBV7-6 and TRBJ1-2; 9 bases are a match to TRBD1. Germline-derived CDR1 and CDR2 are SGHVS and FNYEAQ. V lost 1 base and J lost 4; bases outside the gene matches: 4. This CDR3 contains 15 residues. CDR3 bases: TGTGCCAGCAGCTTAGGAGGGACAGGGCCCTATGGCTACACCTTC. Protein: CASSLGGTGPYGYTF.

This chain joins TRBV4-1 and TRBJ2-7; weak D call: TRBD1 (5 bases). Germline CDR1 reads MGHRA; CDR2 reads YSYEKL. This CDR3 region has 15 residues. Trimming pared 0 bases from V and 4 bases from J, leaving 13 bases between. DNA for the CDR3: TGCGCCAGCAGCCAAGATCTCCGGGCAGGGTACGAGCAGTACTTC. Its translation is CASSQDLRAGYEQYF.

The chain links TRBV7-8 to TRBJ1-1; D uncertain. The CDR3 extends over 13 amino acids. Looked up from germline, CDR1 is SGHVS and CDR2 is FQNEAQ. Trimming left V 3 bases short and J 1 base short, with 6 bases between. The CDR3 loop is CASSFPGNTEAFF. CDR3 DNA: TGTGCCAGCAGCTTCCCCGGGAACACTGAAGCTTTCTTT.

The V call is TRBV30, the J call TRBJ2-7; the match to TRBD2 covers 7 bases. With 7 bases clipped from V and 4 bases from J, the junction kept 7 bases outside the gene matches. Germline CDR1 and CDR2: GTSNPN and SVGIG (reference sequence). The CDR3 runs 12 residues. The CDR3 sequence: CAFGLGSYEQYF. Here the CDR3 DNA reads TGTGCCTTCGGACTAGGATCTTACGAGCAGTACTTC.

This sequence joins TRBV19 and TRBJ1-5; D call uncertain. The V end lost 4 bases, the J end lost 1 base, and 14 bases lay between the germline ends. The CDR3 covers 16 residues. Germline CDR1 LNHDA, CDR2 SQIVND (reference sequence). CDR3 in DNA: TGTGCCAGTAGTAAAAGCCTGACAAGCAGCAATCAGCCCCAGCATTTT. Translation gives CASSKSLTSSNQPQHF.

The chain recombines TRBV6-5 with TRBJ2-5, with D maybe TRBD2 (6 bases). CDR1 is MNHEY, CDR2 SVGAGI, per germline. CDR3 length: 15 residues. V was shortened by 7 bases and J by 4 bases, with 19 bases between the two germline ends. CDR3 in DNA: TGTGCCAGCACCCCGGGCGGGGTGTCCCCAGAGACCCAGTACTTC. This codes for CASTPGGVSPETQYF.